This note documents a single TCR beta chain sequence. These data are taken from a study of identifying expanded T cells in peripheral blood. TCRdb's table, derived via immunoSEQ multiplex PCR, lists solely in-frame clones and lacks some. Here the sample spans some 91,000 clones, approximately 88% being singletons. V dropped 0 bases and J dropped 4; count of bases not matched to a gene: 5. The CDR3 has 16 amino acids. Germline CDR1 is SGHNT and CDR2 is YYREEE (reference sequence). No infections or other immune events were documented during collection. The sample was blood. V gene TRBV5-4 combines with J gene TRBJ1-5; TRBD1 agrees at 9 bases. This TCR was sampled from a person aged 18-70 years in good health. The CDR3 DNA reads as TGTGCCAGCAGCTTGGATTTAGGGACAGGGAATCAGCCCCAGCATTTT. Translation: CASSLDLGTGNQPQHF.